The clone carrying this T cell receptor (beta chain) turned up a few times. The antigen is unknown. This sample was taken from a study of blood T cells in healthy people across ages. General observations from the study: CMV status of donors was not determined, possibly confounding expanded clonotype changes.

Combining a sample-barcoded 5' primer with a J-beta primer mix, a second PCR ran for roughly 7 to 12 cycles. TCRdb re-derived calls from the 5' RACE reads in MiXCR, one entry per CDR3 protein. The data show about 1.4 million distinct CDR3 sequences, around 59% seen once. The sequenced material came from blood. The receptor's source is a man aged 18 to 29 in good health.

The CDR3 protein is CASSPDLYLWTQYF. Here the CDR3 DNA reads TGTGCCAGCAGTCCCGACTTGTATCTGTGGACGCAGTATTTT. The genes are TRBV27 and TRBJ2-3; D gene ambiguous. CDR1 and CDR2 (germline): MNHEY, SMNVEV (reference sequence). CDR3 length: 14 residues. V was pared by 5 bases and J by 9 bases, with 18 bases between.